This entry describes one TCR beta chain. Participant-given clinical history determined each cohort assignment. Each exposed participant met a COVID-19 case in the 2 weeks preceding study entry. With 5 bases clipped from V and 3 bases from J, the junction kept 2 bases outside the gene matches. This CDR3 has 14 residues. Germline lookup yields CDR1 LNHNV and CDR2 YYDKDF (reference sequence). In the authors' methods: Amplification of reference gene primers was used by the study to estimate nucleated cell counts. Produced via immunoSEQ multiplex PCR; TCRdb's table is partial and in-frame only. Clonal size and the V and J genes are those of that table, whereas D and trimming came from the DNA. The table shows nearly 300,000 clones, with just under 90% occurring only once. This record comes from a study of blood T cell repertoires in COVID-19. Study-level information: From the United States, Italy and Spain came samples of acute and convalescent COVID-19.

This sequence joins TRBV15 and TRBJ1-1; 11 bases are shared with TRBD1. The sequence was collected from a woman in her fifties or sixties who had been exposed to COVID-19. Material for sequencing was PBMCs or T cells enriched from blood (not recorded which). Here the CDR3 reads CATSGDRGDTEAFF. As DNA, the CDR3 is TGTGCCACCAGCGGGGACAGGGGGGACACTGAAGCTTTCTTT.